Listed below are T cell receptor beta chains from one sample, sequenced in a study of blood T cells in healthy people across ages. One entry per CDR3 protein, called by TCRdb with MiXCR from the 5' RACE reads. This sample has over a million distinct CDR3 sequences, with approximately 59% found just once. Sequenced material: blood. These receptors were obtained from a man aged 18 to 30 in good health. Both conserved end residues are part of each CDR3. The D gene is left open where the match is weak. Size tells how often a clone was seen (once, few, many) or the class of an expanded clone, and some rows leave it out.

V gene	CDR3 length	J gene	D gene	clone size	CDR3 protein	CDR3 DNA
TRBV5-1	14	TRBJ2-5	NA	once	CASSLQVQVETQYF	TGCGCCAGCAGCTTACAGGTACAGGTAGAGACCCAGTACTTC
TRBV27	16	TRBJ2-7	TRBD2	NA	CASTSQFPGGPYEQYF	TGTGCCAGCACCTCCCAATTCCCGGGAGGGCCCTACGAGCAGTACTTC
TRBV6-6	17	TRBJ1-1	NA	NA	CASKGGLIPYVWTEAFF	TGTGCCAGCAAGGGGGGGCTCATACCGTATGTATGGACTGAAGCTTTCTTT
TRBV7-9	12	TRBJ2-7	NA	NA	CASSAPLDEQYF	TGTGCCAGCAGCGCCCCCCTGGACGAGCAGTACTTC
TRBV20-1	15	TRBJ1-6	NA	NA	CSASGFMAGNSPLHF	TGCAGTGCTAGTGGTTTTATGGCCGGGAATTCACCCCTCCACTTT
TRBV11-2	15	TRBJ2-3	NA	NA	CASITRGGVPDTQYF	TGTGCCAGCATCACGCGAGGGGGAGTTCCAGATACGCAGTATTTT
TRBV6-6	16	TRBJ2-7	NA	NA	CASSYAQQPSSEEQYF	TGTGCCAGCAGTTACGCTCAGCAGCCTAGTTCGGAAGAGCAGTACTTC
TRBV10-3	15	TRBJ1-1	NA	NA	CAISGRGPSNTEAFF	TGTGCCATCAGTGGGAGGGGACCCTCTAACACTGAAGCTTTCTTT
TRBV12-3/TRBV12-4	14	TRBJ1-6	TRBD1	once	CASSARDRRSPLHF	TGTGCCAGCAGCGCGAGGGACAGACGGTCACCCCTCCACTTT
TRBV28	16	TRBJ2-3	TRBD2	NA	CASIPLGGGLTDTQYF	TGTGCCAGCATCCCATTGGGCGGGGGGCTCACAGATACGCAGTATTTT
TRBV3-1	15	TRBJ2-5	NA	NA	CASSQDPGRKETQYF	TGTGCCAGCAGCCAAGACCCCGGCCGGAAAGAGACCCAGTACTTC
TRBV20-1	13	TRBJ2-1	TRBD2	few	CSARAGGSNEQFF	TGCAGTGCTAGGGCGGGGGGGAGCAATGAGCAGTTCTTC
TRBV5-4	16	TRBJ2-1	TRBD1	NA	CASSTQTGNPYNEQFF	TGTGCCAGCAGCACCCAGACAGGGAACCCCTACAATGAGCAGTTCTTC
TRBV2	14	TRBJ2-1	NA	NA	CASSEPNSYNEQFF	TGTGCCAGCAGTGAACCAAACTCCTACAATGAGCAGTTCTTC
TRBV6-1	16	TRBJ1-4	TRBD1	few	CASSEFPDRVLEKLFF	TGTGCCAGCAGTGAATTCCCGGACAGGGTCCTTGAAAAACTGTTTTTT
TRBV29-1	11	TRBJ1-1	NA	once	CSAGRGAEAFF	TGCAGCGCGGGGAGGGGCGCTGAAGCTTTCTTT
TRBV5-1	12	TRBJ2-7	NA	NA	CASSLDGGEQYF	TGCGCCAGCAGCTTGGATGGGGGCGAGCAGTACTTC
TRBV28	14	TRBJ2-7	TRBD1	NA	CASRYRGPSYEQYF	TGTGCCAGCAGATACAGGGGGCCATCCTACGAGCAGTACTTC
TRBV6-1	15	TRBJ1-6	NA	NA	CASSFRDTTHSPLHF	TGTGCCAGCAGTTTCCGGGACACCACCCATTCACCCCTCCACTTT
TRBV20-1	15	TRBJ2-7	NA	NA	CSAPRTDEISYEQYF	TGCAGTGCTCCCCGGACGGACGAAATCTCCTACGAGCAGTACTTC
TRBV4-3	13	TRBJ2-7	NA	NA	CASSQDIGYGQYF	TGCGCCAGCAGCCAAGATATCGGCTACGGGCAGTACTTC
TRBV19	16	TRBJ1-1	NA	NA	CASSFGLRKVDTEAFF	TGTGCCAGTAGTTTTGGGTTGCGAAAAGTCGACACTGAAGCTTTCTTT
TRBV10-3	12	TRBJ1-2	NA	once	CAISDNNYGYTF	TGTGCCATCAGCGACAACAACTATGGCTACACCTTC
TRBV5-1	16	TRBJ2-4	TRBD1	few	CASSSTLGTGDNIQYF	TGCGCCAGCAGCTCCACCTTAGGGACAGGGGACAACATTCAGTACTTC
TRBV18	16	TRBJ2-7	TRBD2	NA	CASSPSGLAGEHEQYF	TGTGCCAGCTCACCGTCCGGACTAGCGGGAGAACACGAGCAGTACTTC
TRBV4-3	18	TRBJ1-6	NA	NA	CASSQELGGDSYNSPLHF	TGCGCCAGCAGCCAAGAATTGGGCGGAGACTCCTATAATTCACCCCTCCACTTT
TRBV5-1	14	TRBJ2-7	TRBD2	NA	CASSPGLANSEQYF	TGCGCCAGCAGCCCCGGACTAGCGAACAGCGAGCAGTACTTC
TRBV5-5	15	TRBJ2-7	NA	NA	CASSYVLGRSGEQYF	TGTGCCAGCAGCTACGTTCTGGGACGGTCTGGAGAGCAGTACTTC
TRBV29-1	13	TRBJ1-4	NA	NA	CSVLEQSNEKLFF	TGCAGCGTTCTGGAACAGTCTAATGAAAAACTGTTTTTT
TRBV6-1	13	TRBJ2-1	NA	few	CASTRAVYNEQFF	TGTGCCAGTACCCGAGCGGTCTACAATGAGCAGTTCTTC
TRBV4-1	14	TRBJ2-5	NA	NA	CASSLIDRWETQYF	TGCGCCAGCAGCCTAATTGACAGGTGGGAGACCCAGTACTTC
TRBV7-2	18	TRBJ1-2	TRBD1	NA	CASSLVTGASFLGYGYTF	TGTGCCAGCAGCTTAGTGACAGGGGCTTCATTTTTGGGCTATGGCTACACCTTC
TRBV9	15	TRBJ2-2	TRBD1	NA	CASSVGTGYDGELFF	TGTGCCAGCAGCGTCGGGACAGGGTATGACGGGGAGCTGTTTTTT
TRBV20-1	12	TRBJ2-7	NA	NA	CSANQENYEQYF	TGCAGTGCTAACCAGGAAAACTACGAGCAGTACTTC
TRBV20-1	14	TRBJ1-2	TRBD1	NA	CSARDWTGLGGYTF	TGCAGTGCTAGAGACTGGACAGGGCTAGGTGGCTACACCTTC
TRBV4-2	16	TRBJ2-2	NA	NA	CASSQDGGANTGELFF	TGTGCCAGCAGCCAAGATGGCGGGGCGAACACCGGGGAGCTGTTTTTT
TRBV12-3/TRBV12-4	13	TRBJ2-5	NA	few	CATARGSQETQYF	TGTGCCACTGCGAGGGGAAGTCAAGAGACCCAGTACTTC
TRBV4-3	18	TRBJ2-7	TRBD2	NA	CARPRNPSGADSYNEQYF	TGCGCCAGACCCCGGAACCCTAGCGGCGCTGACAGCTACAATGAGCAGTACTTC
TRBV2	13	TRBJ2-2	NA	many	CASGSGATGELFF	TGTGCCAGCGGGTCAGGGGCCACCGGGGAGCTGTTTTTT
TRBV7-2	16	TRBJ2-1	TRBD2	NA	CASSLVSSGRRGFQFF	TGTGCCAGCAGCTTAGTGTCTAGCGGGAGACGGGGTTTTCAGTTCTTC
TRBV7-9	17	TRBJ2-5	TRBD2	NA	CASVTSGRHQIQETQYF	TGTGCCAGCGTTACTAGCGGGAGGCACCAAATCCAAGAGACCCAGTACTTC
TRBV4-1	14	TRBJ2-5	NA	NA	CASSPTGTVETQYF	TGCGCCAGCAGCCCGACAGGTACAGTAGAGACCCAGTACTTC
TRBV4-1	16	TRBJ1-5	NA	once	CASSQDPFNTGQPQHF	TGCGCCAGCAGCCAAGACCCCTTTAACACGGGACAGCCCCAGCATTTT
TRBV20-1	15	TRBJ2-3	NA	NA	CSASSVLRGTDTQYF	TGCAGTGCTAGTTCGGTGCTAAGGGGCACAGATACGCAGTATTTT
TRBV27	14	TRBJ2-3	NA	few	CASSRVRAQDTQYF	TGTGCCAGCAGTCGGGTAAGGGCCCAAGATACGCAGTATTTT
TRBV10-3	15	TRBJ1-6	NA	few	CAISESEAGDSPLHF	TGTGCCATCAGTGAGTCTGAGGCAGGGGATTCACCCCTCCACTTT
TRBV3-1	15	TRBJ1-2	NA	NA	CASSRARSGLEGYTF	TGTGCCAGCAGCCGAGCTCGATCGGGACTTGAAGGCTACACCTTC
TRBV30	12	TRBJ1-1	NA	NA	CAWSVQHTEAFF	TGTGCCTGGAGTGTACAGCACACTGAAGCTTTCTTT
TRBV12-3/TRBV12-4	14	TRBJ2-3	NA	few	CASSVQESTDTQYF	TGTGCCAGCAGTGTACAGGAAAGCACAGATACGCAGTATTTT
TRBV27	16	TRBJ1-4	TRBD1	once	CASKPRDRGPHEKLFF	TGTGCCAGCAAACCGCGGGACAGGGGGCCGCACGAAAAACTGTTTTTT
TRBV4-1	15	TRBJ2-1	NA	NA	CASSQGASSYNEQFF	TGCGCCAGCAGCCAGGGCGCGAGCTCCTACAATGAGCAGTTCTTC